This TCR beta chain emerged from a study of T cell repertoires in cytomegalovirus infection. As for the study in general: Both a matching HLA type and CMV infection were indicated by public TCR beta signatures.

Germline values: CDR1 SEHNR, CDR2 FQNEAQ (reference sequence). V lost 5 bases to trimming and J lost 6 bases, with 11 bases between them. The CDR3 totals 13 residues. TCRdb re-called the reads with MiXCR, one entry per CDR3 protein. Of some 500,000 distinct CDR3 sequences listed, roughly 43% are singletons. Details on this clonotype: Antigen unknown.

Specimen: cultured PBMCs, collected from culture after CMV antigen stimulation. The receptor comes from a human donor in good health (CMV status not recorded). Some clones in this sample may be carry-over from other donors' samples. The chain is built from TRBV7-9 and TRBJ1-5; D is possibly TRBD1 (5 bases). The CDR3 is CASSGHPSQPQHF. CDR3 coding DNA: TGTGCCAGCAGCGGACATCCCAGTCAGCCCCAGCATTTT. The full variable domain, with the rest looked up from reference TRBV7-9 and TRBJ1-5, is DTGVSQNPRHKITKRGQNVTFRCDPISEHNRLYWYRQTLGQGPEFLTYFQNEAQLEKSRLLSDRFSAERPKGSFSTLEIQRTEQGDSAMYLCASSGHPSQPQHFGDGTRLSIL.